This T cell receptor beta chain was identified during a study of shared clonotypes between healthy human individuals. Study-wide findings and caveats: Non-shared clonotypes had lower generation probabilities than clonotypes shared by all four sorted-subset donors.

To note about this clone: Its antigen is currently unknown.

In the study's own analysis: Junction-only immunoSEQ data arrived without quality scores, meaning filtering differed. This table comes from immunoSEQ multiplex PCR, and its TCRdb copy is limited to in-frame clones, with some not included. V, J and clone size derive from that table, while D and trimming were established from the DNA sequence. The profile shows approximately 2,000,000 clones, just under 95% of them singletons. In germline, CDR1 is LNHNV, CDR2 YYDKDF (reference sequence). This CDR3 region has 13 residues. The V end was cut by 8 bases, the J end by 1 base, with 8 bases between. Donors comprised healthy HIV-negative adults lacking recent acute infections or vaccinations. A split of CD4+ cells into CD45RA+ naive and CD45RA-negative memory subsets was performed.

This sequence joins TRBV15 and TRBJ2-2; maybe TRBD2 (5 bases). The receptor's source is a man between 18 and 35 years old in good health. Some clones in this sample may be carry-over from other donors' samples. The sample comprised naive CD4+ T cells from PBMCs. Subset in this sample: CD45RA+ positively selected. The CDR3 here is CATREVNTGELFF. CDR3 coding DNA: TGTGCCACCCGGGAAGTGAACACCGGGGAGCTGTTTTTT. Supplemented by reference TRBV15 and TRBJ2-2, the full variable domain reads DAMVIQNPRYQVTQFGKPVTLSCSQTLNHNVMYWYQQKSSQAPKLLFHYYDKDFNNEADTPDNFQSRRPNTSFCFLDIRSPGLGDTAMYLCATREVNTGELFFGEGSRLTVL.